The 25 T cell receptor beta chains listed next were all sequenced from one sample in a study of shared clonotypes between healthy human individuals. Naive-designated CD8 cells lacked CD45RO, were positively enriched for CCR7, and omitted terminally differentiated effector memory CD45RA+ cells. Clones were sequenced by immunoSEQ multiplex PCR, and TCRdb holds only the in-frame ones, with some missing. The table has some 740,000 clones, 80% to 95% seen once. The sample was naive CD8+ T cells sorted from blood. The receptors shown here come from a young man in good health.

For this clone: The sample contains more than one DNA sequence encoding this CDR3. This chain links TRBV9 with TRBJ1-1; weak D call: TRBD1 (6 bases). V was pared by 2 bases and J by 1 base, with 6 bases between. The CDR3 is made up of 13 amino acids. Germline CDR1 reads SGDLS; CDR2 reads YYNGEE. CDR3 residues: CASSVDRNTEAFF. The DNA for the CDR3 is TGTGCCAGCAGCGTGGACAGGAACACTGAAGCTTTCTTT.

The J gene is TRBJ2-7, the V gene TRBV29-1; D not certain. V was cut by 4 bases and J by 2 bases, with 6 bases left in between. This CDR3 is built from 11 residues. The germline V gene encodes CDR1 SQVTM and CDR2 ANQGSEA. CDR3 sequence (DNA): TGCAGCGTTGCCAAAGCCTACGAGCAGTACTTC. Its translation is CSVAKAYEQYF.

The chain combines TRBV7-8 with TRBJ1-5; D remains unclear. V lost 3 bases to trimming and J lost 4 bases, with 13 bases between them. Germline values: CDR1 SGHVS, CDR2 FQNEAQ. This CDR3 has 15 amino acids. In nucleotides, the CDR3 is TGTGCCAGCAGCTTTCTCTCGGCAGCTAATCAGCCCCAGCATTTT. The encoded protein is CASSFLSAANQPQHF.

The rearrangement uses TRBV5-5 and TRBJ2-1, with unresolved D. The CDR3 has 14 amino acids. CDR1 is SGHKS and CDR2 is YYEKEE in the germline V gene (reference sequence). The ends were cut back, 4 bases at V and 4 bases at J, with 12 bases in the middle. The DNA of the CDR3 is TGTGCCAGCAGCCCCAGACTGGGTTACAATGAGCAGTTCTTC. The encoded protein is CASSPRLGYNEQFF.

The chain links TRBV5-6 to TRBJ2-3, with 10 bases aligning to TRBD1. Trimming at V came to 3 bases and at J to 7 bases, leaving 5 bases not matched to a gene. CDR3 length equals 14 residues. Germline V lookup: CDR1 SGHDT, CDR2 YYEEEE. For the CDR3, the DNA is TGTGCCAGCAGCTGGGGACAGGGGCTGTATACGCAGTATTTT. Encoded protein: CASSWGQGLYTQYF.

The V and J genes are TRBV7-2 and TRBJ2-7; TRBD2 aligns across 10 bases. V lost 0 bases, J lost 1 base, and 6 bases stayed unmatched. Germline assignment: CDR1 SGHTA and CDR2 FQGNSA. The CDR3 spans 17 residues. The CDR3 bases are TGTGCCAGCAGCTTAGCTCGAGCGGGAGGGATTTCCTACGAGCAGTACTTC. As protein: CASSLARAGGISYEQYF.

The chain couples TRBV5-8 to TRBJ1-1; 9 bases align to TRBD1. CDR1 and CDR2 (germline): SGHTS, YDEGEE. With 4 bases clipped from V and 0 bases from J, the junction kept 13 bases outside the gene matches. This CDR3 is built from 18 residues. CDR3 region: CASSGKTGGDGVNTEAFF. CDR3 DNA: TGTGCCAGCAGCGGTAAAACAGGGGGCGATGGGGTGAACACTGAAGCTTTCTTT.

In the case of this clone: The junction differs from germline at one of its ends, possibly a read error. The chain employs TRBV6-6 and TRBJ2-1; 9 bases are shared with TRBD1. Germline CDR1 and CDR2: MNHNY and SVGAGI (reference sequence). This CDR3 has 15 residues. CDR3 sequence: CASSFGDRVYDEQFF. The DNA for the CDR3 is TGTGCCAGCAGTTTCGGGGACAGGGTCTACGATGAGCAGTTCTTC.

J is TRBJ2-1 and V is TRBV12-5, with D possibly matching TRBD1 (6 bases). Germline V gives CDR1 LGHNT, CDR2 FRNRAP. The V end lost 1 base, the J end lost 6 bases, and 19 bases lay between the germline ends. The CDR3 runs 17 residues. CDR3 loop: CASGLAGVTQRPNEQFF. Here the CDR3 DNA reads TGTGCTAGTGGTTTGGCAGGGGTTACACAAAGACCCAATGAGCAGTTCTTC.

This sequence joins TRBV10-1 and TRBJ2-7, with 12 bases fitting TRBD2. In germline, CDR1 is WNHNN, CDR2 SYGVQD (reference sequence). The CDR3 totals 18 residues. V was pared by 5 bases and J by 3 bases, with 14 bases of the junction left unmatched. CDR3 sequence: CASSHLRLAGVPSYEQYF. Here the CDR3 DNA reads TGCGCCAGCAGTCACCTCCGACTAGCGGGAGTCCCCAGCTACGAGCAGTACTTC.

The chain combines TRBV29-1 with TRBJ2-7, with a weak D call TRBD2 (6 bases). CDR3 length equals 15 residues. Germline CDR1 reads SQVTM; CDR2 reads ANQGSEA. V was trimmed by 7 bases and J by 0 bases, leaving 19 bases between them. The CDR3 protein is CSANLRDSASYEQYF. The DNA of the CDR3 is TGCAGCGCTAACCTCCGGGACTCGGCCTCCTACGAGCAGTACTTC.

The V gene is TRBV2, the J gene TRBJ1-2, with no clear D. Deletions cut 7 bases from V and 6 bases from J, with 24 bases between. Germline-derived CDR1 and CDR2 are SNHLY and FYNNEI. The CDR3 is 16 residues long. The CDR3 region has the DNA TGTGCCAGCAAAAGGGTTAGTAACGACCTTATGAATGGCTACACCTTC. This encodes CASKRVSNDLMNGYTF.

The CDR3 coding sequence is TGTGCCAGCAGCTTAGACCCCGGGCCCTACGAGCAGTACTTC. Translating gives CASSLDPGPYEQYF. The chain carries TRBV11-2 and TRBJ2-7, with D hard to call. V was shortened by 0 bases and J by 2 bases, with 8 bases between the two germline ends. This CDR3 comprises 14 residues. Germline V CDR1 and CDR2: SGHAT, FQNNGV.

The rearrangement uses TRBV11-2 and TRBJ2-1; the match to TRBD2 covers 12 bases. From germline, CDR1 is SGHAT and CDR2 FQNNGV. This CDR3 has 15 residues. V was clipped by 3 bases and J by 7 bases; unmatched bases: 4. The CDR3 bases are TGTGCCAGCAGCTTGCTACTAGCGGGAGGTAATGAGCAGTTCTTC. It is translated as CASSLLLAGGNEQFF.

The chain uses TRBV7-8 and TRBJ2-5; D might be TRBD1 (5 bases). This CDR3 has 13 amino acids. Between the trimmed V and J ends, which lost 1 base and 2 bases, there was a span of 5 bases. Per germline, CDR1 SGHVS and CDR2 FQNEAQ. The CDR3 spells CASSLEGQETQYF. CDR3 in DNA: TGTGCCAGCAGCTTAGAGGGGCAAGAGACCCAGTACTTC. Using reference TRBV7-8 and TRBJ2-5 for the parts outside the CDR3, the full variable domain is GAGVSQSPRYKVAKRGQDVALRCDPISGHVSLFWYQQALGQGPEFLTYFQNEAQLDKSGLPSDRFFAERPEGSVSTLKIQRTQQEDSAVYLCASSLEGQETQYFGPGTRLLVL.

The rearrangement uses TRBV7-3 and TRBJ2-7, with D possibly TRBD2 on 6 matching bases. The CDR3 runs 13 residues. Trimming left V 9 bases short and J 2 bases short, with 14 bases between. CDR1 is SGHTA, CDR2 FQGTGA, per germline. CDR3 DNA: TGTGCCAGGAGGGACTTGCAAACCTACGAGCAGTACTTC. Translation: CARRDLQTYEQYF.

The V and J genes are TRBV15 and TRBJ2-1; 9 bases agree with TRBD2. The germline gives CDR1 LNHNV, CDR2 YYDKDF (reference sequence). The ends lost 8 bases at V and 5 bases at J; junction bases unmatched: 4. The CDR3 runs to 13 residues. Here the CDR3 reads CATGLANHNEQFF. DNA of the CDR3: TGTGCCACCGGACTAGCGAACCACAATGAGCAGTTCTTC.

The chain combines TRBV18 with TRBJ2-1; TRBD2 might be the D (6 bases). The CDR3 has 15 residues. The germline V and J ends were trimmed by 0 bases and 7 bases, with 13 bases remaining between them. From germline, CDR1 is KGHSH and CDR2 LQKENI. CDR3 sequence reads: CASSPPLRDLNEQFF. The CDR3, as DNA: TGTGCCAGCTCACCACCGTTGCGGGATCTGAATGAGCAGTTCTTC.

The V and J genes are TRBV2 and TRBJ2-7; D not certain. The CDR3 is made up of 14 amino acids. The V gene lost 6 bases and the J gene lost 2 bases, with 14 bases spanning the gap. Germline V gene sequence: CDR1 SNHLY, CDR2 FYNNEI. CDR3 nucleotide sequence: TGTGCCAGCAGCGGCAGGCTGAAAACCTACGAGCAGTACTTC. This gives the protein CASSGRLKTYEQYF.

This sequence joins TRBV10-1 and TRBJ2-7, with D perhaps TRBD1 or TRBD2 (6 bases each). V was clipped by 7 bases and J by 2 bases, with 15 bases between them. The CDR3 totals 14 residues. In germline, CDR1 is WNHNN, CDR2 SYGVQD (reference sequence). For the CDR3, the DNA is TGCGCCAGCAACGGAGGGGGAGGAACCTACGAGCAGTACTTC. The encoded protein is CASNGGGGTYEQYF.

The chain uses TRBV7-3 and TRBJ1-1; 7 nucleotides line up with TRBD1. Trimming took 2 bases from V and 1 from J; bases not matched to a gene: 4. The CDR3 totals 15 residues. Germline values: CDR1 SGHTA, CDR2 FQGTGA. Here the CDR3 DNA reads TGTGCCAGCAGCTTAGACAGGGCGTGGAACACTGAAGCTTTCTTT. Protein sequence: CASSLDRAWNTEAFF.

V is TRBV4-2 and J is TRBJ1-5; 7 nucleotides match TRBD1. The CDR3 covers 16 residues. With V trimmed by 3 bases and J by 3 bases, 8 bases remained unmatched. CDR1 and CDR2 (germline): LGHNA, YNFKEQ. CDR3 protein: CASSQETGIYNQPQHF. The CDR3 coding sequence is TGTGCCAGCAGCCAGGAGACAGGGATTTACAATCAGCCCCAGCATTTT.

The V and J genes are TRBV7-9 and TRBJ2-3, with a weak D call TRBD2 (5 bases). Between the trimmed V and J ends, which lost 4 bases and 1 base, there was a span of 15 bases. The CDR3 is 16 amino acids. Germline CDR1 and CDR2: SEHNR and FQNEAQ (reference sequence). CDR3 sequence (DNA): TGTGCCAGCAGCTCCATTGGAGGACGTCGCACAGATACGCAGTATTTT. This encodes CASSSIGGRRTDTQYF.

The genes are TRBV6-1 and TRBJ2-7; TRBD2 agrees at 9 bases. Germline V gene data show CDR1 as MNHNS and CDR2 as SASEGT. J lost 7 bases, V lost 6 bases, and 13 bases had no gene match. This CDR3 contains 15 residues. CDR3 sequence: CASSEGLAGHGEQYF. In DNA, the CDR3 is TGTGCCAGCAGCGAGGGACTAGCTGGACATGGGGAGCAGTACTTC.

This rearrangement joins TRBV27 to TRBJ2-3; D uncertain. With 0 bases removed from V and 6 bases from J, the gap between germline ends came to 7 bases. There are 13 residues in the CDR3. Germline loops: CDR1 MNHEY, CDR2 SMNVEV (reference sequence). This chain's CDR3 is CASSLSNIDTQYF. CDR3 bases: TGTGCCAGCAGTTTATCGAATATTGATACGCAGTATTTT.